This T cell receptor beta chain is from a study of naive and memory T cell subsets. Two oligonucleotides, mixed equimolar, formed the beta constant-region primer covering TRBC1 and TRBC2. Ligated cDNA was amplified by four rounds of PCR with nested alpha and beta constant-region primers and SP2. An oligonucleotide with the SP2 primer and a 12-nucleotide UMI was ligated to the cDNA 3' end. TCRdb analysed the UMI-ligation and nested PCR reads with MiXCR anew, one entry per CDR3 protein. The sample consists of 120,000 to 150,000 distinct CDR3 sequences, roughly 22% of them appearing once. This clonotype was observed a handful of times. As yet, its antigen is unknown. In germline, CDR1 is MDHEN, CDR2 SYDVKM. CDR3 size: 16 residues. The V end lost 0 bases, the J end lost 5 bases, and 17 bases lay between the germline ends. The study, taken as a whole, reports: Possibly reflecting memory cells re-expressing CD45RA, a few larger clonotypes occurred in naive repertoires, especially CD8. Over 85% of naive TCR sequences appeared only once after error correction, unlike memory subsets.

Sequencing input: naive CD4+ T cells from blood. This TCR derives from a human donor in good health. The rearrangement joins TRBV28 to TRBJ2-7, with a tentative D call TRBD1 (5 bases). The CDR3 DNA sequence: TGTGCCAGCAGTTTATGGCAGGGAAGGGGTGGAAACGAGCAGTACTTC. It is translated as CASSLWQGRGGNEQYF.